This T cell receptor beta chain originates from a study of blood T cell repertoires in COVID-19. Study-level information: From the United States, Italy and Spain came samples of acute and convalescent COVID-19.

Germline CDR1 reads MNHEY; CDR2 reads SMNVEV (reference sequence). V lost 5 bases, J lost 3 bases, and 7 bases stayed unmatched. The CDR3 contains 15 residues. Original data processing: Cell counts per sample came from amplifying reference gene primers. Generated by immunoSEQ multiplex PCR, the TCRdb table keeps only in-frame clones and is missing some. V and J calls and clone size follow that table, whereas D and trimming were derived from the DNA. The table records about 82,000 clones, roughly 80% of them present only once. The chain uses TRBV27 and TRBJ1-3; 7 bases align to TRBD1. The TCR comes from a man aged 55 to 70 with COVID-19, enrolled during active disease. The sequenced sample was peripheral blood. The CDR3, as DNA: TGTGCCAGCAGTGGGAGACAGGGAATTGGAAACACCATATATTTT. The encoded protein is CASSGRQGIGNTIYF.